Below, 32 T cell receptor beta chains from the same sample are listed, as sequenced in a study of vaccination effects on CD4 cells after COVID-19. These receptors are not linked to any known antigen. The culture ran for roughly 10 days before CD4+ T cells were isolated. TCRdb keeps only in-frame clones here, not all; method: immunoSEQ multiplex PCR. The top ten hold approximately 9.9% of the sample, which has about 30,000 clones, 65% seen once. The starting material was CD4+ T cells from PBMCs cultured without peptide, obtained before COVID-19 vaccination. These receptors came from a human donor who received a COVID-19 vaccine.

This clone has only a few counts. The chain combines TRBV5-1 with TRBJ1-1; unclear D gene. Trimming stripped 6 bases from V and 1 base from J, with 10 bases between. The germline gives CDR1 SGHRS, CDR2 YFSETQ. This CDR3 spans 13 amino acids. CDR3 sequence (DNA): TGCGCCAGCATGAAAGATAAGAACACTGAAGCTTTCTTT. Protein product: CASMKDKNTEAFF. The full variable domain, in which reference TRBV5-1 and TRBJ1-1 provide the parts outside the CDR3, is KAGVTQTPRYLIKTRGQQVTLSCSPISGHRSVSWYQQTPGQGLQFLFEYFSETQRNKGNFPGRFSGRQFSNSRSEMNVSTLELGDSALYLCASMKDKNTEAFFGQGTRLTVV.

The chain recombines TRBV7-2 with TRBJ2-5; 11 nucleotides match TRBD2. This CDR3 comprises 16 residues. The V gene end was trimmed by 4 bases and the J gene end by 5 bases; junction bases not matched to a gene: 9. Germline CDR1 reads SGHTA; CDR2 reads FQGNSA. The CDR3 reads CASSYVSGGAVETQYF. The CDR3, as DNA: TGTGCCAGCAGCTACGTTAGCGGGGGGGCGGTTGAGACCCAGTACTTC.

This clone came up once. V gene TRBV3-1 (or the pseudogene TRBV3-2) combines with J gene TRBJ2-1; no clear D gene. From germline, CDR1 is LGHDT and CDR2 YNNKEL (reference sequence). Between the trimmed V and J ends, which lost 6 bases and 8 bases, there was a span of 8 bases. The CDR3 loop spans 11 amino acids. DNA for the CDR3: TGTGCCAGCAGTCTGGCGCATGAGCAGTTCTTC. Translation: CASSLAHEQFF.

This clone was seen only once. The CDR3 spells CASSSQANTQYF. The CDR3 nucleotides read TGTGCCAGCAGTAGCCAAGCGAATACGCAGTATTTT. The chain carries TRBV2 and TRBJ2-3; D remains ambiguous. Per the germline V gene, CDR1 is SNHLY and CDR2 is FYNNEI. The ends were cut back, 5 bases at V and 7 bases at J, with 10 bases in the middle. The CDR3 loop spans 12 amino acids.

The chain combines TRBV7-2 with TRBJ2-1; TRBD2 matches at 12 bases. Germline assignment: CDR1 SGHTA and CDR2 FQGNSA. The J segment lost 4 bases and the V segment lost 4 bases, leaving 2 bases of the junction unmatched. The CDR3 has 15 residues. CDR3 in amino acids: CASSSGLAGYNEQFF. The CDR3 DNA reads TGTGCCAGCAGCTCCGGACTAGCGGGGTACAATGAGCAGTTCTTC.

The chain has TRBV29-1 and TRBJ1-1; D is undetermined. The CDR3 has 12 amino acids. V was shortened by 6 bases and J by 5 bases, with 13 bases between the two germline ends. Germline-derived CDR1 and CDR2 are SQVTM and ANQGSEA. CDR3 DNA: TGCAGCGTGTTAGGGAAAGGGACTGAAGCTTTCTTT. Translated, it gives CSVLGKGTEAFF.

The sample holds a few counts of this clone. This rearrangement joins TRBV6-1 to TRBJ2-1, with 9 bases that match TRBD2. Per the germline V gene, CDR1 is MNHNS and CDR2 is SASEGT. The CDR3 runs 15 residues. The V and J ends lost 2 bases and 9 bases, in that order; junction bases with no gene match: 8. The DNA for the CDR3 is TGTGCCAGCAGTGAAAGGGCTAGCGGGACGGGTGAGCAGTTCTTC. It yields the protein CASSERASGTGEQFF.

The rearrangement joins TRBV29-1 to TRBJ1-4; D is ambiguous. This CDR3 spans 15 amino acids. CDR1 SQVTM and CDR2 ANQGSEA come from the germline V gene. The V end was cut by 0 bases, the J end by 8 bases, with 16 bases between. The CDR3 DNA is TGCAGCGTTGAAGATCTGGCGCCGACGGGCGAAAAACTGTTTTTT. This codes for CSVEDLAPTGEKLFF.

The CDR3 reads CAISEPTSGSYEQFF. CDR3 sequence (DNA): TGTGCCATCAGTGAGCCCACTAGCGGGTCCTATGAGCAGTTCTTC. This rearrangement joins TRBV10-3 to TRBJ2-1, with TRBD2 matching 9 bases. The CDR3 spans 15 residues. Losses at the gene ends were 2 bases for V and 8 bases for J; bases not matched to a gene: 7. Per the germline V gene, CDR1 is ENHRY and CDR2 is SYGVKD.

The table lists this clone with a count of one. The chain combines TRBV6-5 with TRBJ1-1; D call uncertain. CDR1 and CDR2 (germline): MNHEY, SVGAGI. The CDR3 is made up of 12 amino acids. V lost 6 bases, J lost 8 bases, and 13 bases lay in between. CDR3 region: CASRKQGLEAFF. In nucleotides, the CDR3 is TGTGCCAGCAGGAAACAAGGGTTGGAAGCTTTCTTT.

Comments on this clone: Other DNA sequences within the sample encode an identical CDR3. The chain employs TRBV2 and TRBJ1-1; D possibly corresponds to TRBD1 (5 bases). The CDR3 is made up of 13 amino acids. Trimming pared 7 bases from V and 1 base from J, leaving 10 bases between. Per germline, CDR1 SNHLY and CDR2 FYNNEI. CDR3 in amino acids: CASTLGENTEAFF. The CDR3 region has the DNA TGTGCCAGCACACTGGGGGAGAACACTGAAGCTTTCTTT.

This chain connects TRBV7-9 to TRBJ1-1, with TRBD1 as a possible D gene (6 bases). CDR1 and CDR2 from the germline V gene are SEHNR and FQNEAQ (reference sequence). The CDR3 extends over 16 amino acids. Trimming cost V 5 bases and J 0 bases, with 16 bases left between them. For the CDR3, the DNA is TGTGCCAGCAGCCCCGTTAAGGGGGGCCTGAACACTGAAGCTTTCTTT. Translating gives CASSPVKGGLNTEAFF.

V gene TRBV29-1 combines with J gene TRBJ2-7; 7 nucleotides line up with TRBD1. The CDR3 spans 13 residues. V was pared by 4 bases and J by 3 bases, with 6 bases of the junction left unmatched. CDR1 SQVTM and CDR2 ANQGSEA come from the germline V gene. CDR3 bases: TGCAGCGTTGCCGGGACAGAAAACTACGAGCAGTACTTC. Its translation: CSVAGTENYEQYF.

V is TRBV4-1 and J is TRBJ2-1, with D possibly matching TRBD2 (5 bases). The germline CDR1 and CDR2 sequences are MGHRA and YSYEKL. This CDR3 has 13 amino acids. The V and J ends lost 1 base and 7 bases respectively, with 8 bases between them. The CDR3 sequence: CASSQVSGNEQFF. As DNA, the CDR3 is TGCGCCAGCAGCCAAGTATCGGGAAATGAGCAGTTCTTC.

This clone was observed a few times. The genes are TRBV7-2 and TRBJ2-5; 12 nucleotides match TRBD2. The germline CDR1 and CDR2 sequences are SGHTA and FQGNSA. Trimming took 5 bases from V and 3 from J; bases not matched to a gene: 10. This CDR3 has 17 amino acids. CDR3 bases: TGTGCCAGCAGCACATCCCGGACTAGCGGGGTAAAAGAGACCCAGTACTTC. It codes for CASSTSRTSGVKETQYF.

This chain uses TRBV6-5 with TRBJ2-6; D is possibly TRBD1 (5 bases). The CDR3 runs to 14 residues. V gave up 7 bases and J gave up 4 bases, with 11 bases separating them. Germline CDR1 is MNHEY and CDR2 is SVGAGI. The CDR3 loop is CASTGAAGANVLTF. The CDR3 nucleotides are TGTGCCAGCACTGGGGCAGCGGGGGCCAACGTCCTGACTTTC.

This clone has a single count. The chain carries TRBV7-9 and TRBJ2-2; 7 positions agree with TRBD1. Unmatched junction bases numbered 8, after V lost 4 bases and J lost 0 bases. Germline CDR1 reads SEHNR; CDR2 reads FQNEAQ (reference sequence). The CDR3 consists of 17 residues. The DNA for the CDR3 is TGTGCCAGCAGCTCTCCGGGACAGAGAACGAACACCGGGGAGCTGTTTTTT. This translates into CASSSPGQRTNTGELFF.

A single count supports this clone. The chain links TRBV12-3 or TRBV12-4 to TRBJ1-1; D unclear. Trimming removed 6 bases at V and 0 bases at J, with 8 bases between. The CDR3 has 13 residues. The CDR3 DNA reads TGTGCCAGCAGAGGTCAAATGAACACTGAAGCTTTCTTT. It codes for CASRGQMNTEAFF.

The rearrangement uses TRBV18 and TRBJ1-4, with D unclear. With 3 bases removed from V and 8 bases from J, the gap between germline ends came to 16 bases. The CDR3 extends over 15 amino acids. CDR1 is KGHSH, CDR2 LQKENI, per germline. The CDR3 coding sequence is TGTGCCAGCTCACCGGGTGTCAGCAAGGGAGAAAAACTGTTTTTT. Translating it yields CASSPGVSKGEKLFF.

The chain employs TRBV19 and TRBJ1-4; D is unresolved. Germline CDR1 is LNHDA and CDR2 is SQIVND (reference sequence). Trimming removed 1 base at V and 7 bases at J, with 13 bases between. There are 15 residues in the CDR3. Here the CDR3 reads CASSIVPGVSEKLFF. In DNA, the CDR3 is TGTGCCAGTAGTATAGTGCCCGGGGTCAGTGAAAAACTGTTTTTT.

The J gene is TRBJ1-6, the V gene TRBV25-1, with 7 positions matching TRBD1. This CDR3 is built from 14 residues. Germline V gives CDR1 MGHDK, CDR2 SYGVNS. With 2 bases clipped from V and 5 bases from J, the junction kept 0 bases outside the gene matches. CDR3 bases: TGTGCCAGCAGTGAACAGGGGGATAATTCACCCCTCCACTTT. The encoded protein is CASSEQGDNSPLHF. The full variable domain, with the rest looked up from reference TRBV25-1 and TRBJ1-6, is EADIYQTPRYLVIGTGKKITLECSQTMGHDKMYWYQQDPGMELHLIHYSYGVNSTEKGDLSSESTVSRIRTEHFPLTLESARPSHTSQYLCASSEQGDNSPLHFGNGTRLTVT.

The chain is built from TRBV7-2 and TRBJ2-4, with 8 bases fitting TRBD2. Germline V CDR1 and CDR2: SGHTA, FQGNSA. The V segment lost 5 bases and the J segment 6 bases; nucleotides outside the gene matches: 9. CDR3 length equals 15 residues. As DNA, the CDR3 is TGTGCCAGCAGCATCGTAGCGGGACGGGGAAACATTCAGTACTTC. Protein sequence: CASSIVAGRGNIQYF.

This clone was seen only once. V usage is TRBV5-1 and J usage is TRBJ1-3, with D unresolved. This CDR3 region has 16 residues. The germline V and J ends were trimmed by 4 bases and 4 bases, with 18 bases remaining between them. The germline V gene encodes CDR1 SGHRS and CDR2 YFSETQ. This chain's CDR3 is CASSPTSQTQGNTIYF. CDR3 DNA: TGCGCCAGCAGCCCGACCTCACAGACTCAAGGAAACACCATATATTTT.

The chain is built from TRBV12-3 or TRBV12-4 and TRBJ1-1; no reliable D call. Trimming took off 1 base at V and 3 bases at J, with 3 bases between the two ends. There are 12 residues in the CDR3. The CDR3 nucleotides read TGTGCCAGCAGTTTAGGGTACACTGAAGCTTTCTTT. Translating it yields CASSLGYTEAFF.

J is TRBJ1-2 and V is TRBV5-1, with a tentative D call TRBD1 (6 bases). This CDR3 is 14 amino acids long. From germline, CDR1 is SGHRS and CDR2 YFSETQ. V was cut by 4 bases and J by 3 bases, with 13 bases left in between. Here the CDR3 DNA reads TGCGCCAGCAGCCCGGGGGGGGCCCACTATGGCTACACCTTC. It codes for CASSPGGAHYGYTF.

This clone was found once. The rearrangement joins TRBV6-4 to TRBJ2-1; a weak D match, TRBD1 (6 bases). The length of the CDR3 is 15 residues. Per the germline V gene, CDR1 is MRHNA and CDR2 is SNTAGT. The V end lost 4 bases, the J end lost 7 bases, and 17 bases lay between the germline ends. The CDR3 reads CASSGGSGAWNEQFF. The CDR3 nucleotides read TGTGCCAGCAGTGGTGGCTCAGGGGCCTGGAATGAGCAGTTCTTC.

The chain combines TRBV9 with TRBJ2-1, with D unclear. Germline lookup yields CDR1 SGDLS and CDR2 YYNGEE. The CDR3 has 15 residues. The germline V and J ends were trimmed by 2 bases and 1 base, with 10 bases remaining between them. This chain's CDR3 is CASSVFGSSYNEQFF. CDR3 DNA: TGTGCCAGCAGCGTTTTTGGATCGTCCTACAATGAGCAGTTCTTC.

In its sample, this clone was seen a few times. The chain employs TRBV4-1 and TRBJ2-1, with 9 positions matching TRBD1. In germline, CDR1 is MGHRA, CDR2 YSYEKL. This CDR3 spans 20 amino acids. The V gene end was trimmed by 4 bases and the J gene end by 0 bases; junction bases not matched to a gene: 16. For the CDR3, the DNA is TGCGCCAGCAGCCCCGGGACAGGGAAGGTAAGGATGAGCTCCTACAATGAGCAGTTCTTC. Translation gives CASSPGTGKVRMSSYNEQFF.

The V gene is TRBV18, the J gene TRBJ2-1; no clear D gene. Trimming took off 2 bases at V and 0 bases at J, with 11 bases between the two ends. The CDR3 contains 16 residues. Germline lookup yields CDR1 KGHSH and CDR2 LQKENI. CDR3 protein: CASSPNRQVSYNEQFF. CDR3 DNA: TGTGCCAGCTCACCAAACCGACAAGTCTCCTACAATGAGCAGTTCTTC.

This sequence joins TRBV13 and TRBJ1-5, with a weak D call TRBD1 (5 bases). The germline V gene has CDR1 PRHDT and CDR2 FYEKMQ (reference sequence). CDR3 length equals 14 residues. Trimming took off 3 bases at V and 6 bases at J, with 12 bases between the two ends. The CDR3 sequence: CASSFKGRGQPQHF. The CDR3 DNA sequence: TGTGCCAGCAGCTTTAAAGGTAGGGGTCAGCCCCAGCATTTT.

This rearrangement joins TRBV3-1 (or the pseudogene TRBV3-2) to TRBJ1-5; D call uncertain. The germline V gene has CDR1 LGHDT and CDR2 YNNKEL (reference sequence). Trimming shortened V by 4 bases and J by 5 bases, and 12 bases separated the two germline ends. The CDR3 loop spans 14 amino acids. The CDR3 is CASSPVGNDQPQHF. DNA for the CDR3: TGTGCCAGCAGCCCTGTGGGGAATGATCAGCCCCAGCATTTT.

This clone was found a few times. The chain carries TRBV13 and TRBJ1-1; D not resolved. V lost 0 bases and J 6 bases, leaving 11 bases between the germline ends. CDR1 and CDR2 (germline): PRHDT, FYEKMQ (reference sequence). The CDR3 length is 14 residues. The CDR3: CASSLGYKGAEAFF. CDR3 nucleotide sequence: TGTGCCAGCAGCTTAGGTTACAAGGGCGCTGAAGCTTTCTTT.